This entry describes one TCR beta chain. The CDR3 sequence is 16 residues long. V lost 1 base to trimming and J lost 0 bases, with 10 bases between them. Germline CDR1 and CDR2: MNHEY and SVGAGI. The data were obtained in a study of blood T cells in healthy people across ages. A second PCR, run for about 7 to 11 cycles, used a sample-barcoded 5' primer plus a J-beta primer mix. Each cDNA molecule, via a template-switch adaptor with 12 random nucleotides, was tagged. Each CDR3 protein is one row after TCRdb ran MiXCR on the 5' RACE reads. The sample includes around 990,000 distinct CDR3 sequences, under 30% seen only once; the top ten take 0.65% to 0.75%. The same data also went into a second study, on T cells of mothers and their children. That source reports: Three healthy Caucasian mothers served as donors, and their six children did as well. Over 8.5 million reads per mother and around 3 million per child were obtained. Overlap in related mother-child pairs always slightly exceeded unrelated pairs, never significantly.

This TCR came from a girl aged 2-10 years in good health. The V gene is TRBV6-5, the J gene TRBJ2-1; the D is unclear. Sequencing used blood. CDR3 amino acids: CASSYWRDPSYNEQFF. CDR3 in DNA: TGTGCCAGCAGTTACTGGCGAGACCCCTCCTACAATGAGCAGTTCTTC.